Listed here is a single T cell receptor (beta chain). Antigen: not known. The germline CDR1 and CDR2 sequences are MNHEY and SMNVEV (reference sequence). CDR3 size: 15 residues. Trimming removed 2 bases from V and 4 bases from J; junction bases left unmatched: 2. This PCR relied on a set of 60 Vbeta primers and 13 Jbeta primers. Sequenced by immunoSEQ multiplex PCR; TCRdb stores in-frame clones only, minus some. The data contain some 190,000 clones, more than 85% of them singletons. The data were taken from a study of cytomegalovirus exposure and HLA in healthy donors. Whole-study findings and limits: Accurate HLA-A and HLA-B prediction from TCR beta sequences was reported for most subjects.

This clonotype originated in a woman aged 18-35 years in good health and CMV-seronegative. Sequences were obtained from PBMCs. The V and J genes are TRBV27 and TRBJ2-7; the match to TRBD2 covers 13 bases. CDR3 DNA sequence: TGTGCCAGCAGTTTACCGACTAGCGGGGGGTACGAGCAGTACTTC. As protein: CASSLPTSGGYEQYF.